Below, one TCR beta chain is given with its context. The data stem from a study of cytomegalovirus exposure and HLA in healthy donors. Trimming pared 1 base from V and 2 bases from J, leaving 6 bases between. This CDR3 comprises 13 residues. CDR1 MGHRA and CDR2 YSYEKL come from the germline V gene. PCR primers comprised 60 Vbeta and 13 Jbeta primers. Data came from immunoSEQ multiplex PCR; TCRdb stores just in-frame clones and leaves some out. The sample contains over 150,000 clones, over 80% of which appear only once. The sample taken for sequencing was PBMCs. This clonotype was obtained from a human donor in good health. V gene TRBV4-1 combines with J gene TRBJ2-7, with D tentatively TRBD1 (6 bases). CDR3 nucleotides: TGCGCCAGCAGCCAAGGGGACACCTACGAGCAGTACTTC. It codes for CASSQGDTYEQYF.